A single sample is the source of the 26 T cell receptor beta chains below, sequenced in a study of blood T cell repertoires in COVID-19. Clones were read by immunoSEQ multiplex PCR, and TCRdb kept only the in-frame ones, dropping some. The top ten hold around 2% of the sample, which has under 300,000 clones, about 85% seen once. The sequenced sample was peripheral blood. The receptors shown here come from a man aged 30 to 45 who had recovered from COVID-19.

The chain uses TRBV15 and TRBJ1-5; no clear D gene. The CDR3 runs to 14 residues. CDR1 is LNHNV and CDR2 is YYDKDF in the germline V gene (reference sequence). Trimming left V 0 bases short and J 6 bases short, with 9 bases between. CDR3 sequence: CATSRDLFGQPQHF. CDR3 bases: TGTGCCACCAGCAGAGATTTATTCGGTCAGCCCCAGCATTTT.

The chain combines TRBV5-1 with TRBJ1-2, with 9 bases lining up with TRBD1. The CDR3 contains 14 residues. The trim removed 2 bases at V and 3 bases at J, leaving 2 bases unmatched. CDR1 and CDR2 (germline): SGHRS, YFSETQ. The CDR3 DNA sequence: TGCGCCAGCAGCTTACAGGGGGCGGACTATGGCTACACCTTC. Protein product: CASSLQGADYGYTF.

This clone was detected only once. The chain recombines TRBV19 with TRBJ1-1; 9 bases match TRBD1. V lost 7 bases, J lost 11 bases, and 14 bases stayed unmatched. The CDR3 consists of 14 residues. Germline V gives CDR1 LNHDA, CDR2 SQIVND (reference sequence). CDR3 nucleotide sequence: TGTGCCAGTATGGAGGGAGATGCAGGACAGGGGGCTTTCTTT. As protein: CASMEGDAGQGAFF.

The genes are TRBV6-5 and TRBJ2-7, with 9 bases aligning to TRBD1. CDR3 length: 14 residues. CDR1 MNHEY and CDR2 SVGAGI come from the germline V gene. The ends lost 9 bases at V and 1 base at J; junction bases unmatched: 7. Here the CDR3 DNA reads TGTGCCAGTCGAATGGGACAGGGATCCTACGAGCAGTACTTC. As protein: CASRMGQGSYEQYF.

The chain carries TRBV19 and TRBJ2-5; 9 bases fit TRBD1. The CDR3 is made up of 13 amino acids. Germline V gives CDR1 LNHDA, CDR2 SQIVND (reference sequence). The trim removed 5 bases at V and 6 bases at J, leaving 4 bases unmatched. The CDR3, as DNA: TGTGCCAGTAGTCCCGGACAGGGGCAGACCCAGTACTTC. Protein product: CASSPGQGQTQYF.

The chain joins TRBV27 to TRBJ2-1; D is possibly TRBD2 (6 bases). V dropped 2 bases and J dropped 5 bases, with 10 bases sitting between them. CDR3 length equals 14 residues. In germline, CDR1 is MNHEY, CDR2 SMNVEV (reference sequence). The CDR3 sequence is CASSLTGSHNEQFF. The CDR3 DNA follows: TGTGCCAGCAGTTTAACCGGGAGTCACAATGAGCAGTTCTTC.

This clone was picked up a small number of times. This rearrangement joins TRBV28 to TRBJ2-7; TRBD2 might be the D (7 bases). The CDR3 has 14 amino acids. With 5 bases removed from V and 1 base from J, the gap between germline ends came to 12 bases. Germline assignment: CDR1 MDHEN and CDR2 SYDVKM. CDR3 residues: CASSPRGASYEQYV. The DNA for the CDR3 is TGTGCCAGCAGTCCTCGGGGGGCGTCCTACGAGCAGTACGTC.

For the CDR3, the DNA is TGTGCCAGCAGCCTAAGAGGGGGCGGTTCGAACACTGAAGCTTTCTTT. The encoded protein is CASSLRGGGSNTEAFF. This sequence joins TRBV3-1 (or the pseudogene TRBV3-2) and TRBJ1-1, with 7 bases identical to TRBD1. The germline CDR1 and CDR2 sequences are LGHDT and YNNKEL (reference sequence). The CDR3 totals 16 residues. J was trimmed by 1 base and V by 4 bases; bases with no gene match: 9.

J is TRBJ2-3 and V is TRBV7-3; 7 bases line up with TRBD1. CDR1 is SGHTA and CDR2 is FQGTGA in the germline V gene. The CDR3 covers 14 residues. Trimming cost V 5 bases and J 6 bases; bases outside gene matches: 8. CDR3 amino acids: CASSLRQGSDTQYF. The CDR3 DNA reads as TGTGCCAGCAGCCTGCGACAGGGTAGCGATACGCAGTATTTT.

This clone was seen a single time. V is TRBV2 and J is TRBJ1-4, with a weak D call TRBD1 (6 bases). The CDR3 totals 14 residues. Germline lookup yields CDR1 SNHLY and CDR2 FYNNEI. Trimming removed 6 bases from V and 7 bases from J, with 15 bases in between. DNA of the CDR3: TGTGCCAGCAGCGCGCCAGGGGAATCTGAAAAACTGTTTTTT. Translating gives CASSAPGESEKLFF.

This clone has a single count. Here the CDR3 reads CSVEESGNGELFF. The CDR3 coding sequence is TGCAGCGTTGAAGAATCGGGAAACGGGGAGCTGTTTTTT. This chain connects TRBV29-1 to TRBJ2-2; D may be TRBD2 (5 bases). V lost 0 bases and J lost 7, with 9 bases in between. This CDR3 is 13 amino acids long. Germline CDR1 is SQVTM and CDR2 is ANQGSEA.

There are many counts of this clone. The CDR3 loop is CSASPGINTEAFF. The DNA for the CDR3 is TGCAGTGCTAGTCCAGGGATAAACACTGAAGCTTTCTTT. V and J are TRBV20-1 and TRBJ1-1; a weak D match, TRBD1 (5 bases). V lost 3 bases to trimming and J lost 2 bases, with 10 bases between them. The CDR3 is 13 amino acids. Germline lookup yields CDR1 DFQATT and CDR2 SNEGSKA (reference sequence).

This clone was observed a single time. This chain connects TRBV2 to TRBJ1-1, with a weak D call TRBD1 (5 bases). The CDR3 has 15 amino acids. V gave up 8 bases and J gave up 5 bases, with 21 bases separating them. Germline CDR1 reads SNHLY; CDR2 reads FYNNEI. Here the CDR3 DNA reads TGTGCCAGCGGGGCGGGGCCGGGGGGTTCGACTGAAGCTTTCTTT. This encodes CASGAGPGGSTEAFF.

This clone occurred a few times. The CDR3, as DNA: TGTGCCAGCAGCTTAGGAGAGGCCTATCAGCCCCAGCATTTT. Protein product: CASSLGEAYQPQHF. This chain joins TRBV7-9 and TRBJ1-5; no clear D. The length of the CDR3 is 14 residues. Germline CDR1 SEHNR, CDR2 FQNEAQ (reference sequence). V lost 1 base, J lost 5 bases, and 9 bases lay in between. Full variable domain (rest looked up from reference TRBV7-9 and TRBJ1-5): DTGVSQNPRHKITKRGQNVTFRCDPISEHNRLYWYRQTLGQGPEFLTYFQNEAQLEKSRLLSDRFSAERPKGSFSTLEIQRTEQGDSAMYLCASSLGEAYQPQHFGDGTRLSIL.

This sequence joins TRBV2 and TRBJ1-2, with D tentatively TRBD1 (5 bases). There are 15 residues in the CDR3. The germline V and J ends were trimmed by 7 bases and 1 base, with 16 bases remaining between them. In germline, CDR1 is SNHLY, CDR2 FYNNEI. CDR3 region: CASKWSGTINYGYTF. The CDR3 coding sequence is TGTGCCAGCAAGTGGAGCGGGACTATTAACTATGGCTACACCTTC.

This chain uses TRBV7-8 with TRBJ2-1; D not certain. With 4 bases removed from V and 16 bases from J, the gap between germline ends came to 23 bases. Germline V lookup: CDR1 SGHVS, CDR2 FQNEAQ. CDR3 length: 14 amino acids. CDR3 in DNA: TGTGCCAGCAGCTCGTACCCGGGTCTCCGTTCCCCCTTCTTC. Translation: CASSSYPGLRSPFF.

V is TRBV11-2 and J is TRBJ1-1; a weak D match, TRBD1 (6 bases). Trimming took 6 bases from V and 7 from J, leaving 12 bases between them. CDR1 is SGHAT, CDR2 FQNNGV, per germline. The CDR3 is 12 residues long. CDR3 in DNA: TGTGCCAGCAGTCGGGGGGGCGGTGAAGCTTTCTTT. This codes for CASSRGGGEAFF.

V is TRBV7-9 and J is TRBJ1-2, with TRBD1 matching over 8 bases. The CDR3 loop spans 13 amino acids. Germline CDR1 reads SEHNR; CDR2 reads FQNEAQ (reference sequence). Trimming cost V 4 bases and J 6 bases; bases outside gene matches: 4. DNA of the CDR3: TGTGCCAGCAGCTCGACAGGGGAGAATGGCTACACCTTC. Translation: CASSSTGENGYTF.

This clone has only a few counts. V is TRBV11-2 and J is TRBJ2-1, with D hard to call. Germline values: CDR1 SGHAT, CDR2 FQNNGV. V was trimmed by 3 bases and J by 8 bases, leaving 11 bases between them. The length of the CDR3 is 13 residues. CDR3 nucleotides: TGTGCCAGCAGCTTCGCTACGGTAGATGAGCAGTTCTTC. It translates to CASSFATVDEQFF. Combining the CDR3 with reference TRBV11-2 and TRBJ2-1 gives the whole variable domain EAGVAQSPRYKIIEKRQSVAFWCNPISGHATLYWYQQILGQGPKLLIQFQNNGVVDDSQLPKDRFSAERLKGVDSTLKIQPAKLEDSAVYLCASSFATVDEQFFGPGTRLTVL.

The gene calls are TRBV2 and TRBJ1-2; D possibly corresponds to TRBD1 (6 bases). CDR1 and CDR2 from the germline V gene are SNHLY and FYNNEI. V lost 5 bases to trimming and J lost 6 bases, with 19 bases between them. The CDR3 length is 15 residues. CDR3 coding DNA: TGTGCCAGCAGTACCCGTTACAGGGTGCAGGATGGCTACACCTTC. Translation gives CASSTRYRVQDGYTF.

CDR3 amino acids: CASSGGRTFNEQFF. The CDR3 bases are TGTGCCAGCAGCGGGGGCCGCACATTTAATGAGCAGTTCTTC. This chain links TRBV5-4 with TRBJ2-1, with a possible D match to TRBD1 (6 bases). Trimming pared 4 bases from V and 7 bases from J, leaving 15 bases between. This CDR3 spans 14 amino acids. Germline-derived CDR1 and CDR2 are SGHNT and YYREEE (reference sequence).

The chain couples TRBV14 to TRBJ1-1; D ambiguous. The CDR3 length is 13 residues. In germline, CDR1 is SGHDN, CDR2 FVKESK. Trimming removed 6 bases at V and 1 base at J, with 9 bases between. The CDR3 spells CASRLTANTEAFF. As DNA, the CDR3 is TGTGCCAGCAGATTAACAGCGAACACTGAAGCTTTCTTT. Combining the CDR3 with reference TRBV14 and TRBJ1-1 gives the whole variable domain EAGVTQFPSHSVIEKGQTVTLRCDPISGHDNLYWYRRVMGKEIKFLLHFVKESKQDESGMPNNRFLAERTGGTYSTLKVQPAELEDSGVYFCASRLTANTEAFFGQGTRLTVV.

The chain links TRBV28 to TRBJ2-7; 7 bases align to TRBD2. Germline CDR1 reads MDHEN; CDR2 reads SYDVKM. CDR3 length equals 16 residues. V trimming: 3 bases; J trimming: 2 bases; junction bases outside the gene matches: 10. CDR3 sequence: CASSFHLAVLTYEQYF. CDR3 bases: TGTGCCAGCAGTTTTCATCTAGCGGTCCTTACCTACGAGCAGTACTTC.

This chain joins TRBV7-3 and TRBJ2-2; 8 nucleotides agree with TRBD1. Germline CDR1 and CDR2: SGHTA and FQGTGA. CDR3 length equals 14 residues. Unmatched junction bases numbered 4, after V lost 6 bases and J lost 4 bases. CDR3 in amino acids: CASRLDRGTGELFF. CDR3 nucleotides: TGTGCCAGCAGACTTGACAGGGGCACCGGGGAGCTGTTTTTT.

The V call is TRBV29-1, the J call TRBJ2-7; TRBD2 matches 12 bases. Germline values: CDR1 SQVTM, CDR2 ANQGSEA. The CDR3 length is 16 residues. V lost 4 bases and J lost 6; bases outside the gene matches: 13. The CDR3 region has the DNA TGCAGCGTTGGGGCTAGCGGGGGGGCTCGGTCAGGCGAGCAGTACTTC. This gives the protein CSVGASGGARSGEQYF.

The chain couples TRBV3-1 (or the pseudogene TRBV3-2) to TRBJ2-3, with TRBD2 matching over 8 bases. Germline lookup yields CDR1 LGHDT and CDR2 YNNKEL (reference sequence). CDR3 length: 15 amino acids. The ends lost 5 bases at V and 3 bases at J; junction bases unmatched: 7. The CDR3 DNA follows: TGTGCCAGCAGCGAAAGCGGGGGTCCTACAGATACGCAGTATTTT. Translation gives CASSESGGPTDTQYF.